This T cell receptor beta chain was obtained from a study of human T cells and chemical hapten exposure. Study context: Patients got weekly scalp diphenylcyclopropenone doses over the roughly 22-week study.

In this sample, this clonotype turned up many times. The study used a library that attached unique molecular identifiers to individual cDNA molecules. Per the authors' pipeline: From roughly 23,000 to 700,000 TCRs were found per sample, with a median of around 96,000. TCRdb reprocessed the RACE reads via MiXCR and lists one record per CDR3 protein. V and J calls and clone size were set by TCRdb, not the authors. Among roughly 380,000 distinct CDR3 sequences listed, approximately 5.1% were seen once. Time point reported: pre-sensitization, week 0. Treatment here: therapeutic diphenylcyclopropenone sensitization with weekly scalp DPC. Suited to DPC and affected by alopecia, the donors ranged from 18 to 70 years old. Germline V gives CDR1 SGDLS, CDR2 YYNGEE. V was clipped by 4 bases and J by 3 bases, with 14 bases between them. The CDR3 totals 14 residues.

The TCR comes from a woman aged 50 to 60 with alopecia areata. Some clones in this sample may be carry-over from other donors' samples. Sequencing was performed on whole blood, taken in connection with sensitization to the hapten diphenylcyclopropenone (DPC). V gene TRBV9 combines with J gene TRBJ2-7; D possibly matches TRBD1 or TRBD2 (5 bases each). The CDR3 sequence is CASSMGVEGYEQYF. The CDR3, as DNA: TGTGCCAGCAGCATGGGGGTCGAGGGCTACGAGCAGTACTTC.